This is a list of T cell receptor beta chains from one sample in a study of CD8+ T cells in alopecia areata. Assay: immunoSEQ multiplex PCR; the TCRdb copy retains only in-frame clones and omits some. The sample consists of 200,000 or so clones, roughly 64% of them appearing once. The source was CD4+ T cells sorted from blood, collected at week 24, from a patient treated with tofacitinib. These receptors were obtained from a human donor with alopecia areata. The CDR3 runs from the conserved cysteine through the conserved F or W. The D gene is left open where the match is weak. For some rows the clone size is stated as once, few or many, or as a class when expanded; others skip it.

V	D	J	size	DNA	CDR3
TRBV7-7	.	TRBJ2-1	once	TGTGCCAGCAGCCCGGCCAAAGGTGTTGAGCAGTTCTTC	CASSPAKGVEQFF
TRBV7-8	.	TRBJ2-6	.	TGTGCCAGCAGCCCCAGGGGAGCTGGGGCCAACGTCCTGACTTTC	CASSPRGAGANVLTF
TRBV7-9	.	TRBJ2-3	.	TGTGCCAGCAGCTTATACATCCGGACAGGCACAGATACGCAGTATTTT	CASSLYIRTGTDTQYF
TRBV5-4	TRBD2	TRBJ2-5	.	TGTGCCAGCAGCTTTAGCGGGGAAGAGACCCAGTACTTC	CASSFSGEETQYF
TRBV29-1	TRBD1	TRBJ2-4	.	TGCAGCGTTGTGGACAGGGGCAAAAACATTCAGTACTTC	CSVVDRGKNIQYF
TRBV19	.	TRBJ1-1	few	TGTGCCAGTAGCCGCACAGGGTTCTCTGAAGCTTTCTTT	CASSRTGFSEAFF
TRBV6-5	.	TRBJ1-5	.	TGTGCCAGCCACCCCCGGGGCAATCAGCCCCAGCATTTT	CASHPRGNQPQHF
TRBV5-6	.	TRBJ2-1	.	TGTGCCAGCAGGTCGCCCGCGGGGGCTAATAATGAGCAGTTCTTC	CASRSPAGANNEQFF
TRBV5-4	.	TRBJ2-3	.	TGTGCCAGCAGCTTGGAAACTAGAGGGGATACGCAGTATTTT	CASSLETRGDTQYF
TRBV9	.	TRBJ1-2	.	TGTGCCAGCAGCGTAGGAGTAGGGCAGACTTATGGCTACACCTTC	CASSVGVGQTYGYTF
TRBV4-1	.	TRBJ1-1	.	TGCGCCAGCAGCCAAGGAGACCGAACGAACACTGAAGCTTTCTTT	CASSQGDRTNTEAFF
TRBV20-1	.	TRBJ1-2	.	TGCAGTGCTAGAGCCGGCTATGGCTACACCTTC	CSARAGYGYTF
TRBV4-1	.	TRBJ2-7	few	TGCGCCAGCAGCCGCGGGACTGCATCCTACGAGCAGTACTTC	CASSRGTASYEQYF
TRBV6-1	TRBD1	TRBJ2-7	.	TGTGCCAGCCGGACAGGGTCGGAGGGCGAGCAGTACTTC	CASRTGSEGEQYF
TRBV6-6	.	TRBJ1-2	.	TGTGCCAGCAGGGGGGAAAACTATGGCTACACCTTC	CASRGENYGYTF
TRBV25-1	.	TRBJ2-7	.	TGTGCCAGCAGTGAATTAACCCGAACGACCTACGAGCAGTACTTC	CASSELTRTTYEQYF
TRBV5-4	.	TRBJ2-2	.	TGTGCCAGCAGGTCCTGGGGGGGCGCCACCGGGGAGCTGTTTTTT	CASRSWGGATGELFF
TRBV15	.	TRBJ1-2	once	TGTGCCACCAGCAGAGGGACAGTCGGCTACACCTTC	CATSRGTVGYTF
TRBV30	.	TRBJ2-3	.	TGTGCCTGGATCGGGGGAGGCACAGATACGCAGTATTTT	CAWIGGGTDTQYF
TRBV5-6	.	TRBJ2-6	once	TGTGCCAGCAGCTTGGCTATGGCCAACGTCCTGACTTTC	CASSLAMANVLTF
TRBV25-1	.	TRBJ1-3	.	TGTGCCAGTGAGAGCTCTGGAAACACCATATATTTT	CASESSGNTIYF
TRBV2	.	TRBJ2-1	once	TGTGCCAGCAGTGTGGGGAGGTACAATGAGCAGTTCTTC	CASSVGRYNEQFF
TRBV25-1	.	TRBJ2-3	few	TGTGCCAGCAGCAGGCTAGATACGCAGTATTTT	CASSRLDTQYF
TRBV5-1	TRBD1	TRBJ2-7	.	TGCGCCAGCAGGACGGACAGGAGCTACGAGCAGTACTTC	CASRTDRSYEQYF
TRBV9	TRBD2	TRBJ2-1	few	TGTGCCAGCAGCGTAGGACTAGCGGTTAACAATGAGCAGTTCTTC	CASSVGLAVNNEQFF
TRBV2	.	TRBJ2-7	.	TGTGCCACCAACAAATACGAGCAGTACTTC	CATNKYEQYF
TRBV30	.	TRBJ2-7	.	TGTGCCTGGCAAACTTGGGACCGGCAGTACTTC	CAWQTWDRQYF
TRBV6-1	.	TRBJ1-2	.	TGTGCCAGCAGTGCCTGGGGGGCCGGCGGCTACACCTTC	CASSAWGAGGYTF
TRBV30	.	TRBJ1-1	.	TGTGCCTGGAGTGTAGGACAAGGCTCGGCTTTCTTT	CAWSVGQGSAFF
TRBV14	TRBD1	TRBJ1-5	few	TGTGCCAGCAGCCAGAGAAGGGACAGGGGTAATCAGCCCCAGCATTTT	CASSQRRDRGNQPQHF
TRBV29-1	.	TRBJ2-3	few	TGCAGCGTTGAACCCCCAGGCACAGATACGCAGTATTTT	CSVEPPGTDTQYF
TRBV5-1	.	TRBJ1-4	.	TGCGCCAGCAGCCCCAACTCGTGGGATAATGAAAAACTGTTTTTT	CASSPNSWDNEKLFF
TRBV5-1	TRBD1	TRBJ2-3	.	TGCGCCAGCAGCCGGGACAGGGGGACAGATACGCAGTATTTT	CASSRDRGTDTQYF
TRBV29-1	TRBD1	TRBJ1-1	.	TGCAGCGTTTTTGGGGACAGGGCGAACACTGAAGCTTTCTTT	CSVFGDRANTEAFF
TRBV9	TRBD1	TRBJ1-2	.	TGTGCCAGCAGCCGGGCTCTGACAGGGGGCAACTATGGCTACACCTTC	CASSRALTGGNYGYTF
TRBV5-1	TRBD2	TRBJ2-1	.	TGCGCCAGCAAAAGGCTAGCGGGAGACAATGAGCAGTTCTTC	CASKRLAGDNEQFF
TRBV9	TRBD1	TRBJ2-3	once	TGTGCCAGCAGCCCGATGGACAGGGGGCTGACAGATACGCAGTATTTT	CASSPMDRGLTDTQYF
TRBV7-9	.	TRBJ1-2	.	TGTGCCAGCAGCCCCGGGACATATGATGGCTACACCTTC	CASSPGTYDGYTF